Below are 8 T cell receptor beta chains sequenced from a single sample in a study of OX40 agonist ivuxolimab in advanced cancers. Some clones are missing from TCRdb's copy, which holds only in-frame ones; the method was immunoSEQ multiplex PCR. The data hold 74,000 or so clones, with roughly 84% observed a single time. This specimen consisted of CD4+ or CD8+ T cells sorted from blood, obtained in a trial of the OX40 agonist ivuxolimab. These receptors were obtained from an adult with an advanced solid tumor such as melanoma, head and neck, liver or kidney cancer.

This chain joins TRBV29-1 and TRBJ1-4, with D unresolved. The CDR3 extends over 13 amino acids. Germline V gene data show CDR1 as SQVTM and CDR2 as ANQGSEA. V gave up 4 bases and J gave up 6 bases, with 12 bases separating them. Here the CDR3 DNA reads TGCAGCGTTGGAAGTCATCCCGATGAAAAACTGTTTTTT. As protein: CSVGSHPDEKLFF.

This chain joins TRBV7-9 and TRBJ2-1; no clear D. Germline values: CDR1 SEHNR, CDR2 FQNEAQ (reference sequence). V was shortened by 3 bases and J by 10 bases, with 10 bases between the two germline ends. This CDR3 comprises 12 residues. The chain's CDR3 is CASSFPMREQFF. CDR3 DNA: TGTGCCAGCAGCTTCCCAATGCGAGAGCAGTTCTTC.

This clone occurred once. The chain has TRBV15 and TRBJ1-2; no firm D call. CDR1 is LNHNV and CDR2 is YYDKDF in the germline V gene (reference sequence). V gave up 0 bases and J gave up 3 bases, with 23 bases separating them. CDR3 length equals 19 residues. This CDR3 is CATSRDWLGQSRSDYGYTF. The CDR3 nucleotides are TGTGCCACCAGCAGAGATTGGTTAGGGCAGTCCCGGAGTGACTATGGCTACACCTTC.

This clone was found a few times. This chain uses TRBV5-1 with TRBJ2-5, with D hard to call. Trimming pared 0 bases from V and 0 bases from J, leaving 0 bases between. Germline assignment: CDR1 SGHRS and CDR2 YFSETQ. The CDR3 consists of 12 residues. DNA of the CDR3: TGCGCCAGCAGCTTGGACCAAGAGACCCAGTACTTC. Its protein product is CASSLDQETQYF. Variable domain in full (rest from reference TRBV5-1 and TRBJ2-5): KAGVTQTPRYLIKTRGQQVTLSCSPISGHRSVSWYQQTPGQGLQFLFEYFSETQRNKGNFPGRFSGRQFSNSRSEMNVSTLELGDSALYLCASSLDQETQYFGPGTRLLVL.

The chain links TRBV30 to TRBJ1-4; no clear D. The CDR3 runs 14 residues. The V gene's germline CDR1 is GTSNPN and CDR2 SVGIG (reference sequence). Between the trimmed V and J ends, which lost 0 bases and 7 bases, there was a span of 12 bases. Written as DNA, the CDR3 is TGTGCCTGGAGTGTAAGTGGGTTGAGTGAAAAACTGTTTTTT. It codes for CAWSVSGLSEKLFF.

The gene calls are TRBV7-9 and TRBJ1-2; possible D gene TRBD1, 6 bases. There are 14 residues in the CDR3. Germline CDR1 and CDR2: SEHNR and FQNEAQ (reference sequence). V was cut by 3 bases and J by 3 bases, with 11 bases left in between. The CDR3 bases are TGTGCCAGCAGCTTTCAGGGGTTGGACTATGGCTACACCTTC. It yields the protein CASSFQGLDYGYTF.

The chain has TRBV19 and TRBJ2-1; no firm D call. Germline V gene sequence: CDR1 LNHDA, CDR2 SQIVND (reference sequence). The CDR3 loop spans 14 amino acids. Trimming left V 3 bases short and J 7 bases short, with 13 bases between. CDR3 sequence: CASSIQQTINEQFF. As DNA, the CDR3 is TGTGCCAGTAGTATTCAACAGACAATTAATGAGCAGTTCTTC.

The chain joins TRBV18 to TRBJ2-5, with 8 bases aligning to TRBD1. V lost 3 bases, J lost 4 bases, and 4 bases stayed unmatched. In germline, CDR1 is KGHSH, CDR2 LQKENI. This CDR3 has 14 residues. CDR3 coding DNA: TGTGCCAGCTCACCCCAGGGGGCTGTAGAGACCCAGTACTTC. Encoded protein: CASSPQGAVETQYF.